This T cell receptor (beta chain) was captured in a study of PD-L1 blockade in urothelial cancer. Background on the study: Patients started atezolizumab in about 2014, 1,200 mg intravenously every 3 weeks.

The ends were cut back, 4 bases at V and 5 bases at J, with 11 bases in the middle. This CDR3 spans 13 amino acids. CDR1 and CDR2 from the germline V gene are MGHRA and YSYEKL. Every PCR was spiked with synthetic TCR analog templates. Method: immunoSEQ multiplex PCR; TCRdb's copy keeps in-frame clones and lacks some. The sample gives about 51,000 clones, around 85% of which show up once; roughly 16% is in the top ten. The sequenced sample was PBMCs, obtained around atezolizumab (anti-PD-L1) treatment. This clonotype was obtained from a man between 60 and 75 years old with urothelial cancer. The chain couples TRBV4-1 to TRBJ1-1; the D is unclear. The CDR3 loop reads CASSRGRETEAFF. In DNA, the CDR3 is TGCGCCAGCAGCCGAGGCCGGGAGACTGAAGCTTTCTTT.